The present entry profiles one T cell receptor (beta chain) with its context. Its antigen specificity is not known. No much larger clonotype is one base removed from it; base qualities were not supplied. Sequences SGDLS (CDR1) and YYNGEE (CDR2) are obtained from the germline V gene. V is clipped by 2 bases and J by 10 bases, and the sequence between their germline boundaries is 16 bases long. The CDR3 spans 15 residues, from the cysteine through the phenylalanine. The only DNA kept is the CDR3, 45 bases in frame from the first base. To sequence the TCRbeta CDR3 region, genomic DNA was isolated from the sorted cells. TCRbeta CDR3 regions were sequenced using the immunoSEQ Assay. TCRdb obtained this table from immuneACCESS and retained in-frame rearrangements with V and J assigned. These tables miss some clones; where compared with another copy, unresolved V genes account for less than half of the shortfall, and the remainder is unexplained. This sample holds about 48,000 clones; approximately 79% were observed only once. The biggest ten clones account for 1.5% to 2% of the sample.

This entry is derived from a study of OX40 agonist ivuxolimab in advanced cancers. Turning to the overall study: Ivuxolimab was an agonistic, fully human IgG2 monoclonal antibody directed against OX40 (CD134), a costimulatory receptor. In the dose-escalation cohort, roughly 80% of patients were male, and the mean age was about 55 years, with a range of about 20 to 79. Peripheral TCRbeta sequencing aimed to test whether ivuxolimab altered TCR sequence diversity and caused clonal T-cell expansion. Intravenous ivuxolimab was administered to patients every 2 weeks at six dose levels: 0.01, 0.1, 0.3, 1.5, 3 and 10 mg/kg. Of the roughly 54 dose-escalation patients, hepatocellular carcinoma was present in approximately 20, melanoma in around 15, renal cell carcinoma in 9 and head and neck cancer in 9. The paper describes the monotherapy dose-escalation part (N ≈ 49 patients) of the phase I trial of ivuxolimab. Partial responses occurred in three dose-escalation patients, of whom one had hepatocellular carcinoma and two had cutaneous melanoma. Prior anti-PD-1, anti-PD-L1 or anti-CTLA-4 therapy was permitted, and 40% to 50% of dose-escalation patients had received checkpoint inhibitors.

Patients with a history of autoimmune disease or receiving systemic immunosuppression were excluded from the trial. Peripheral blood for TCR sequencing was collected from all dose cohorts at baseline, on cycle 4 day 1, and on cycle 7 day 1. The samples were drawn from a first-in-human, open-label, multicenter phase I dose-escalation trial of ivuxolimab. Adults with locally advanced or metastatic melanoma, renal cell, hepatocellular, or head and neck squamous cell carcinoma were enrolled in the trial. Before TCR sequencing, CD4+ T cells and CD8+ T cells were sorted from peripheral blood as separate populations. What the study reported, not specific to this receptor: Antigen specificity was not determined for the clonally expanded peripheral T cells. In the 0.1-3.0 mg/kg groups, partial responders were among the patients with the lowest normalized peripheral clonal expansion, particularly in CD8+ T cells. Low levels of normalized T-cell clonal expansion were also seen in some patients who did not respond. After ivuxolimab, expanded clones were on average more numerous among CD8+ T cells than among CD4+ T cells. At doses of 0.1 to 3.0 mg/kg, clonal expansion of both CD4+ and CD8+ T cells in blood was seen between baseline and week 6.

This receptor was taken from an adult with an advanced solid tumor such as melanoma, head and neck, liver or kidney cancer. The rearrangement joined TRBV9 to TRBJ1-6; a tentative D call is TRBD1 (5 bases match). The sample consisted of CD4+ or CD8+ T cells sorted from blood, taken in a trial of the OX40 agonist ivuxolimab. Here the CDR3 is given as CASSVSTARGSPLHF. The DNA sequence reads TGTGCCAGCAGCGTTTCGACGGCCCGGGGGTCACCCCTCCACTTT.